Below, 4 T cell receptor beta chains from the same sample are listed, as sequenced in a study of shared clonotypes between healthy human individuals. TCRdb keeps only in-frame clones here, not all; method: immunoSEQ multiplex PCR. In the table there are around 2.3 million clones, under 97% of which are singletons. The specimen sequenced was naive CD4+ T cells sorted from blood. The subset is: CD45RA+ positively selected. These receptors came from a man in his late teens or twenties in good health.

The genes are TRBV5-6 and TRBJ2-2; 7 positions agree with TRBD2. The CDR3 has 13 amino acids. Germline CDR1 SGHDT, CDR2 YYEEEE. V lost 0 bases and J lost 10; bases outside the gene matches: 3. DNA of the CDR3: TGTGCCAGCAGCTTGGAGCGGGGCGAGGAGCTGTTTTTT. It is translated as CASSLERGEELFF.

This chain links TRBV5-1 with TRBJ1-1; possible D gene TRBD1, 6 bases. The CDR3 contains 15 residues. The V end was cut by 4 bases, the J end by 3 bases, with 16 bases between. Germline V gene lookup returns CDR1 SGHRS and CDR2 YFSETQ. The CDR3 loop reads CASSTEGGMDTEAFF. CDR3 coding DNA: TGCGCCAGCAGCACGGAGGGGGGTATGGACACTGAAGCTTTCTTT.

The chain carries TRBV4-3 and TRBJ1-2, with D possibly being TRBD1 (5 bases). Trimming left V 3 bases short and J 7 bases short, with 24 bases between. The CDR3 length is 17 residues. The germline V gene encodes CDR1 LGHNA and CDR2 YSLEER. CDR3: CASSQTHTAGTVTGYTF. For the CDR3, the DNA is TGCGCCAGCAGCCAGACACACACAGCCGGGACGGTAACTGGCTACACCTTC.

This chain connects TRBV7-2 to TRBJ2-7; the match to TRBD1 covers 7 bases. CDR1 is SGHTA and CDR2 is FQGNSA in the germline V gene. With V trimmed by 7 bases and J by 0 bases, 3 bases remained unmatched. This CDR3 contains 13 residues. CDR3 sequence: CASNQGVSYEQYF. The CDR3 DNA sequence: TGTGCCAGCAACCAGGGGGTCTCCTACGAGCAGTACTTC.